Below, 22 T cell receptor beta chains from the same sample are listed, as sequenced in a study of blood T cell repertoires in COVID-19. Only in-frame clones appear in the TCRdb table, and some are missing; sequencing was by immunoSEQ multiplex PCR. The data contain 200,000 to 250,000 clones, approximately 86% of them singletons. Sequenced: peripheral blood. The source is a man between 60 and 75 years old with acute or convalescent COVID-19.

This rearrangement joins TRBV15 to TRBJ1-6, with D possibly matching TRBD1 (6 bases). V was trimmed by 2 bases and J by 11 bases, leaving 10 bases between them. The V gene's germline CDR1 is LNHNV and CDR2 YYDKDF (reference sequence). This CDR3 has 13 residues. Here the CDR3 reads CATSRSQGAPLHF. In DNA form, the CDR3 reads TGTGCCACCAGCAGATCACAGGGCGCACCCCTCCACTTT.

This clone appeared a single time. The chain uses TRBV5-6 and TRBJ2-1; 10 nucleotides align to TRBD2. The CDR3 covers 18 residues. Per germline, CDR1 SGHDT and CDR2 YYEEEE. Trimming cost V 6 bases and J 9 bases; bases outside gene matches: 21. CDR3 in DNA: TGTGCCAGCATCCTATGGATGGCTAGCGGGGGCTCGACAAGTGAGCAGTTCTTC. It is translated as CASILWMASGGSTSEQFF. The full variable domain, rest sourced from reference TRBV5-6 and TRBJ2-1, is DAGVTQSPTHLIKTRGQQVTLRCSPKSGHDTVSWYQQALGQGPQFIFQYYEEEERQRGNFPDRFSGHQFPNYSSELNVNALLLGDSALYLCASILWMASGGSTSEQFFGPGTRLTVL.

This clone has just one count. The genes are TRBV5-4 and TRBJ2-5; perhaps TRBD1 as D (6 bases). The CDR3 loop spans 13 amino acids. Germline CDR1 and CDR2: SGHNT and YYREEE (reference sequence). Trimming stripped 10 bases from V and 1 base from J, with 14 bases between. Here the CDR3 DNA reads TGTGCCCTGGGCCAGGGGCTCCAAGAGACCCAGTACTTC. Amino acids: CALGQGLQETQYF.

The sample holds a few counts of this clone. This rearrangement joins TRBV3-1 (or the pseudogene TRBV3-2) to TRBJ1-5; D is uncertain. There are 12 residues in the CDR3. Per germline, CDR1 LGHDT and CDR2 YNNKEL (reference sequence). The CDR3 DNA reads TGTGTTGGCAGATTTGAAAGTCAGCCCCAGCATTTT. Protein product: CVGRFESQPQHF.

The sample holds one count of this clone. Other nucleotide sequences in the sample specify the same CDR3. The genes are TRBV5-1 and TRBJ2-7; D is perhaps TRBD1 (6 bases). V gave up 0 bases and J gave up 2 bases, with 9 bases separating them. The germline gives CDR1 SGHRS, CDR2 YFSETQ. The CDR3 length is 14 residues. CDR3 sequence (DNA): TGCGCCAGCAGCTTGGACAGGGCCACCTACGAGCAGTACTTC. Translating gives CASSLDRATYEQYF.

The chain links TRBV7-9 to TRBJ1-1; 10 nucleotides match TRBD1. CDR3 size: 15 residues. After removal of 5 bases from V and 4 bases from J, the junction contained 7 bases not matched to a gene. Germline loops: CDR1 SEHNR, CDR2 FQNEAQ (reference sequence). This CDR3 is CASSPRDRGSTEAFF. DNA of the CDR3: TGTGCCAGCAGCCCCCGGGACAGGGGTTCCACTGAAGCTTTCTTT.

The chain links TRBV6-6 to TRBJ1-2, with 10 bases fitting TRBD1. Germline lookup yields CDR1 MNHNY and CDR2 SVGAGI (reference sequence). The CDR3 extends over 16 amino acids. The trim removed 5 bases at V and 5 bases at J, leaving 11 bases unmatched. In DNA form, the CDR3 reads TGTGCCAGCAGTAACCATTTCGGACAGGGGGAATATGGCTACACCTTC. This encodes CASSNHFGQGEYGYTF.

The chain employs TRBV5-1 and TRBJ2-7, with 7 positions matching TRBD1. This CDR3 contains 16 residues. Germline trimming cut 2 bases from V and 1 base from J; bases unmatched to any gene: 9. CDR1 and CDR2 (germline): SGHRS, YFSETQ. The CDR3 loop reads CASSFYPTGTSYEQYF. CDR3 in DNA: TGCGCCAGCAGCTTCTATCCGACAGGGACGTCCTACGAGCAGTACTTC.

The rearrangement links TRBV6-5 to TRBJ1-1; D perhaps matches TRBD1 (5 bases). The CDR3 spans 16 residues. The ends were cut back, 4 bases at V and 3 bases at J, with 18 bases in the middle. Germline CDR1 reads MNHEY; CDR2 reads SVGAGI. The DNA of the CDR3 is TGTGCCAGCAGTTCCCCGTATGGGGGGTCTGACACTGAAGCTTTCTTT. It specifies CASSSPYGGSDTEAFF.

The sample holds one count of this clone. The chain couples TRBV7-2 to TRBJ1-1, with 9 positions matching TRBD1. J lost 3 bases, V lost 6 bases, and 8 bases had no gene match. Looked up from germline, CDR1 is SGHTA and CDR2 is FQGNSA. This CDR3 has 15 residues. The CDR3 reads CASRLTGGADTEAFF. The CDR3 region has the DNA TGTGCCAGCAGGTTGACAGGGGGGGCGGACACTGAAGCTTTCTTT.

The chain employs TRBV11-2 and TRBJ2-2; 8 bases are a match to TRBD1. From germline, CDR1 is SGHAT and CDR2 FQNNGV. CDR3 length: 15 amino acids. Trimming at V came to 1 base and at J to 3 bases, leaving 1 base not matched to a gene. CDR3: CASSLGTGHTGELFF. CDR3 in DNA: TGTGCCAGCAGCTTAGGGACAGGGCACACCGGGGAGCTGTTTTTT.

This clone has only a few counts. The chain couples TRBV6-5 to TRBJ1-4; D is uncertain. Trimming took off 8 bases at V and 3 bases at J, with 13 bases between the two ends. Germline V CDR1 and CDR2: MNHEY, SVGAGI. The CDR3 length is 14 residues. CDR3 nucleotides: TGTGCCAGCGGAGGTGGTCAGGCTAATGAAAAACTGTTTTTT. This codes for CASGGGQANEKLFF.

This clone was counted between two and nine times. The V gene is TRBV4-1, the J gene TRBJ2-2; possible D gene TRBD1, 5 bases. Germline V CDR1 and CDR2: MGHRA, YSYEKL. The CDR3 runs to 12 residues. V shed 5 bases and J shed 5 bases, with 6 bases lying between them. In DNA form, the CDR3 reads TGCGCCAGCAGCAGGGGTACCGGGGAGCTGTTTTTT. As protein: CASSRGTGELFF.

This clone has only a few counts. The chain carries TRBV2 and TRBJ2-7; 7 bases map to TRBD1. CDR3 size: 15 residues. Germline CDR1 and CDR2: SNHLY and FYNNEI. Trimming at V came to 0 bases and at J to 7 bases, leaving 9 bases not matched to a gene. CDR3 coding DNA: TGTGCCAGCAGTGAAGCAAGGGACAGCCAAAGGGAGCAGTACTTC. Translation: CASSEARDSQREQYF.

This sequence joins TRBV6-6 and TRBJ2-2; 8 nucleotides match TRBD2. V lost 5 bases and J lost 0; bases outside the gene matches: 8. Germline-derived CDR1 and CDR2 are MNHNY and SVGAGI (reference sequence). This CDR3 spans 17 amino acids. The CDR3 spells CASSPPREGANTGELFF. The CDR3 nucleotides read TGTGCCAGCAGTCCCCCCCGGGAGGGGGCGAACACCGGGGAGCTGTTTTTT.

J is TRBJ1-5 and V is TRBV6-2 or TRBV6-3; D ambiguous. V lost 5 bases and J lost 4, with 15 bases in between. Germline V CDR1 and CDR2: MNHEY, SVGEGT. There are 15 residues in the CDR3. CDR3 residues: CASSDKGSGNQPQHF. As DNA, the CDR3 is TGTGCCAGCAGTGACAAGGGATCGGGGAATCAGCCCCAGCATTTT.

This clone was seen once. The V gene is TRBV27, the J gene TRBJ2-5; 12 nucleotides match TRBD2. V lost 6 bases to trimming and J lost 3 bases; unmatched junction nucleotides: 2. Per the germline V gene, CDR1 is MNHEY and CDR2 is SMNVEV (reference sequence). The CDR3 length is 14 residues. The CDR3 bases are TGTGCCAGCAGACTAGCGGGGGGTGAAGAGACCCAGTACTTC. It encodes CASRLAGGEETQYF.

The rearrangement links TRBV19 to TRBJ2-7; 10 bases map to TRBD1. After removal of 6 bases from V and 3 bases from J, the junction contained 5 bases not matched to a gene. The CDR3 totals 14 residues. The germline V gene encodes CDR1 LNHDA and CDR2 SQIVND (reference sequence). CDR3 residues: CASSPGTGDYEQYF. The CDR3 nucleotides read TGTGCCAGTAGCCCCGGGACAGGGGACTACGAGCAGTACTTC. The full variable domain, its missing parts supplied by reference TRBV19 and TRBJ2-7, is DGGITQSPKYLFRKEGQNVTLSCEQNLNHDAMYWYRQDPGQGLRLIYYSQIVNDFQKGDIAEGYSVSREKKESFPLTVTSAQKNPTAFYLCASSPGTGDYEQYFGPGTRLTVT.

This chain joins TRBV11-2 and TRBJ1-2; D call uncertain. The CDR3 is 19 residues long. The V end was cut by 4 bases, the J end by 0 bases, with 24 bases between. Looked up from germline, CDR1 is SGHAT and CDR2 is FQNNGV. CDR3 residues: CASSSWRGRTRAANYGYTF. In DNA, the CDR3 is TGTGCCAGCAGCTCATGGCGGGGTCGCACCCGGGCAGCTAACTATGGCTACACCTTC.

The chain joins TRBV10-3 to TRBJ2-5, with D possibly being TRBD2 (7 bases). Trimming left V 7 bases short and J 5 bases short, with 14 bases between. The length of the CDR3 is 13 residues. Germline lookup yields CDR1 ENHRY and CDR2 SYGVKD. The CDR3 DNA follows: TGTGCCATCATGAGGGGGGGCGGGGAGACCCAGTACTTC. Translated, it gives CAIMRGGGETQYF.

The CDR3 loop reads CATSDLGPGRGNEQFF. CDR3 DNA: TGTGCCACCAGTGATTTGGGGCCCGGGCGGGGCAATGAGCAGTTCTTC. This chain joins TRBV24-1 and TRBJ2-1, with D tentatively TRBD2 (6 bases). This CDR3 has 16 amino acids. Trimming pared 0 bases from V and 6 bases from J, leaving 14 bases between. The germline V gene has CDR1 KGHDR and CDR2 SFDVKD.

The chain links TRBV4-1 to TRBJ2-7; D gene ambiguous. The germline V and J ends were trimmed by 5 bases and 1 base, with 12 bases remaining between them. The length of the CDR3 is 14 residues. Germline loops: CDR1 MGHRA, CDR2 YSYEKL. The DNA for the CDR3 is TGCGCCAGCAGCTGGAAGGAGAATTCCTACGAGCAGTACTTC. It translates to CASSWKENSYEQYF.